The clone carrying this T cell receptor (beta chain) has ten or more counts. Its antigen is unidentified. The CDR3 is 15 residues long. The V gene's germline CDR1 is LGHDT and CDR2 YNNKEL (reference sequence). V was pared by 4 bases and J by 9 bases, with 16 bases between. From the reads, TCRdb called clonotypes with MiXCR, one entry per CDR3 protein. Of more than 140,000 distinct CDR3 sequences in the sample, 5.5% to 7% were seen once. This sample was included in a study of T cell repertoires in cytomegalovirus infection. The wider study: Through public TCR beta signatures, both CMV infection and matching HLA type were indicated. Study-wide results and limits: Using cumulative public TCR beta family frequency, the authors identified those who carried CMV together with the relevant HLA. Clonotype analysis showed dominance of the ex vivo response by HLA-C-restricted CMV-specific TCR beta clonotypes.

The genes are TRBV3-1 and TRBJ1-6, with D perhaps TRBD1 (5 bases). The TCR comes from a human donor in good health (CMV status not recorded). Some clones in this sample may be carry-over from other donors' samples. Sequenced: PBMCs. Written as DNA, the CDR3 is TGTGCCAGCAGCCCTTTTGGGGCAGGCTCTTCACCCCTCCACTTT. Translating it yields CASSPFGAGSSPLHF. Full variable domain (missing parts from reference TRBV3-1 and TRBJ1-6): DTAVSQTPKYLVTQMGNDKSIKCEQNLGHDTMYWYKQDSKKFLKIMFSYNNKELIINETVPNRFSPKSPDKAHLNLHINSLELGDSAVYFCASSPFGAGSSPLHFGNGTRLTVT.